Detailed here is one TCR beta chain. The record originates from a study of blood T cells in healthy people across ages. The second PCR ran about 6 to 12 cycles with a sample-barcoded 5' primer and J-beta primers. One entry per CDR3 protein results from TCRdb running MiXCR on the 5' RACE reads. The repertoire includes roughly 800,000 distinct CDR3 sequences, roughly 64% of them detected once, and around 20% sits in the top ten. The CDR3 contains 16 residues. Germline-derived CDR1 and CDR2 are SGDLS and YYNGEE. The germline V and J ends were trimmed by 4 bases and 6 bases, with 20 bases remaining between them.

The clonotype was recovered from a man aged 30 to 45 in good health. This sequence joins TRBV9 and TRBJ2-1; D unclear. Sequencing was done on a sample of blood. The CDR3 region has the DNA TGTGCCAGCAGCCCTACTTATTCCGGGCGATCCAATGAGCAGTTCTTC. Protein sequence: CASSPTYSGRSNEQFF. The whole variable domain, remainder taken from reference TRBV9 and TRBJ2-1, is DSGVTQTPKHLITATGQRVTLRCSPRSGDLSVYWYQQSLDQGLQFLIQYYNGEERAKGNILERFSAQQFPDLHSELNLSSLELGDSALYFCASSPTYSGRSNEQFFGPGTRLTVL.